Below, 7 T cell receptor beta chains from the same sample are listed, as sequenced in a study of T cells in Graves' hyperthyroidism and ophthalmopathy. What was amplified from RNA transcripts were TCR beta CDR3 regions. A set of HTBI primers served as the primers for a first-round RT-PCR of the TCR CDR3. TCRdb fed the multiplex PCR reads into MiXCR, producing one record per CDR3 protein. In the table there are around 600,000 distinct CDR3 sequences, 16% of which are singletons. The sequenced sample was blood. The receptors originated from a woman aged 40 to 49 with Graves' ophthalmopathy.

This clonotype was seen a few times. The chain links TRBV6-1 to TRBJ2-1, with TRBD2 identical over 10 bases. J lost 4 bases, V lost 5 bases, and 5 bases had no gene match. The length of the CDR3 is 15 residues. CDR1 is MNHNS and CDR2 is SASEGT in the germline V gene. The CDR3 sequence: CASSLAGAKYNEQFF. In DNA form, the CDR3 reads TGTGCCAGCAGTCTAGCGGGAGCAAAGTACAATGAGCAGTTCTTC.

The V and J genes are TRBV12-3 or TRBV12-4 and TRBJ2-5, with D uncertain. V gave up 8 bases and J gave up 5 bases, with 15 bases separating them. This CDR3 contains 13 residues. CDR3 loop: CASRPGPVETQYF. As DNA, the CDR3 is TGTGCCAGCCGCCCGGGCCCGGTGGAGACCCAGTACTTC.

This clonotype was seen only once. One end of the junction varies from germline; a read error may be responsible. The V and J genes are TRBV2 and TRBJ1-2, with D maybe TRBD1 (5 bases). The CDR3 totals 16 residues. The germline CDR1 and CDR2 sequences are SNHLY and FYNNEI. Here the CDR3 DNA reads TGTGCCAGCAGTGTCCACGCCAGGGTCTTATCAAATGGCTGCACCTTC. Its protein product is CASSVHARVLSNGCTF.

The sample holds many counts of this clonotype. The rearrangement uses TRBV2 and TRBJ1-2; D gene uncertain. Between the trimmed V and J ends, which lost 7 bases and 3 bases, there was a span of 15 bases. Germline values: CDR1 SNHLY, CDR2 FYNNEI. The CDR3 has 14 amino acids. The CDR3: CASNDIDGHYGYTF. In DNA, the CDR3 is TGTGCCAGCAATGATATAGACGGACACTATGGCTACACCTTC.

The chain uses TRBV20-1 and TRBJ1-4, with 10 positions matching TRBD1. Germline assignment: CDR1 DFQATT and CDR2 SNEGSKA (reference sequence). There are 14 residues in the CDR3. The trim removed 4 bases at V and 8 bases at J, leaving 7 bases unmatched. The CDR3 region has the DNA TGCAGTGCTACCGGGACAGGGGTTCAGGAAAAACTGTTTTTT. This codes for CSATGTGVQEKLFF.

In nucleotides, the CDR3 is TGTGCCAGCAGCTCACAGGGGTCCTACGAGCAGTACTTC. It yields the protein CASSSQGSYEQYF. The rearrangement links TRBV7-9 to TRBJ2-7; TRBD1 matches 7 bases. The V segment lost 4 bases and the J segment 1 base; nucleotides outside the gene matches: 1. Germline V gene sequence: CDR1 SEHNR, CDR2 FQNEAQ (reference sequence). The CDR3 totals 13 residues.

The chain employs TRBV5-1 and TRBJ2-3; 10 bases are a match to TRBD2. The junction had 11 bases not matched to a gene; V was cut back by 4 bases and J by 0 bases. The CDR3 extends over 18 amino acids. CDR1 and CDR2 from the germline V gene are SGHRS and YFSETQ. The CDR3 DNA reads as TGCGCCAGCAGCACCCAGCGGGCTAGCGGGGGAAGCACAGATACGCAGTATTTT. It is translated as CASSTQRASGGSTDTQYF.